This entry concerns a single T cell receptor beta chain. The sample belongs to a study of blood T cell repertoires in COVID-19. Germline CDR1 reads WSHSY; CDR2 reads SAAADI. The CDR3 is 14 residues long. Trimming took 6 bases from V and 3 from J, leaving 13 bases between them. In the original workflow: Amplification with reference gene primers provided the estimates of nucleated cell counts. The repertoire was sequenced with immunoSEQ multiplex PCR; TCRdb's copy has only in-frame clones and lacks some. Clone size and the V and J calls come from that table; the DNA yielded D and trimming. The table shows about 160,000 clones, with roughly 84% occurring only once.

This TCR was sampled from a man in his forties with acute or convalescent COVID-19. V gene TRBV10-2 combines with J gene TRBJ2-3; maybe TRBD2 (6 bases). Input material: peripheral blood. DNA for the CDR3: TGCGCCAGCAGACCGACTAGGATTACAGATACGCAGTATTTT. It encodes CASRPTRITDTQYF.